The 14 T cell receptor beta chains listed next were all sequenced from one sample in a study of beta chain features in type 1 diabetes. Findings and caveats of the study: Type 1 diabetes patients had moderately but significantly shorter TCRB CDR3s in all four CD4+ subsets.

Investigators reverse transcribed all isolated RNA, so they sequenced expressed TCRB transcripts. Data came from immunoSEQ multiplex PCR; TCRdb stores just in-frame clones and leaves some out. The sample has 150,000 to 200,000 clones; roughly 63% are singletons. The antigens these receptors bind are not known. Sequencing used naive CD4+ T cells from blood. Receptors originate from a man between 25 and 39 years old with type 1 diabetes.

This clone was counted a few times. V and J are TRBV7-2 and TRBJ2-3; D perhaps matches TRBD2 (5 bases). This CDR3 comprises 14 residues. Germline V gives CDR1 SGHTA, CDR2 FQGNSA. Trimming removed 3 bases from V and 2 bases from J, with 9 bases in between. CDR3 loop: CASSLAGPTDTQYF. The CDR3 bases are TGTGCCAGCAGCTTGGCGGGCCCCACAGATACGCAGTATTTT. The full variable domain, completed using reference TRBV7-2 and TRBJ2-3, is GAGVSQSPSNKVTEKGKDVELRCDPISGHTALYWYRQSLGQGLEFLIYFQGNSAPDKSGLPSDRFSAERTGGSVSTLTIQRTQQEDSAVYLCASSLAGPTDTQYFGPGTRLTVL.

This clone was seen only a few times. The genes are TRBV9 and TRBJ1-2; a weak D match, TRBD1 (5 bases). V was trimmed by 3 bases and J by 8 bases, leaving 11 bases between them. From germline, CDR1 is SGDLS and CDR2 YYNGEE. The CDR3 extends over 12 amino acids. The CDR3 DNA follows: TGTGCCAGCAGCGCCCCAGAGGGGGGCTACACCTTC. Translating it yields CASSAPEGGYTF.

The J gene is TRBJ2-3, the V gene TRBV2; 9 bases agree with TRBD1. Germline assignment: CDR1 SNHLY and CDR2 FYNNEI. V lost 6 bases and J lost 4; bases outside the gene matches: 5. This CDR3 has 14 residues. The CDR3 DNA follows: TGTGCCAGCAGGACAGGGGGGAATGCAGATACGCAGTATTTT. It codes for CASRTGGNADTQYF. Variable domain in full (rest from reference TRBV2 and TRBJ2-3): EPEVTQTPSHQVTQMGQEVILRCVPISNHLYFYWYRQILGQKVEFLVSFYNNEISEKSEIFDDQFSVERPDGSNFTLKIRSTKLEDSAMYFCASRTGGNADTQYFGPGTRLTVL.

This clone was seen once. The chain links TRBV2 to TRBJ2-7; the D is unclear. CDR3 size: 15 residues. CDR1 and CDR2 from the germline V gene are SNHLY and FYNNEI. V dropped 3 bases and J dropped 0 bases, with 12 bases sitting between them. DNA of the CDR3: TGTGCCAGCAGTGATCTCTCTCAGTTCTCCTACGAGCAGTACTTC. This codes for CASSDLSQFSYEQYF.

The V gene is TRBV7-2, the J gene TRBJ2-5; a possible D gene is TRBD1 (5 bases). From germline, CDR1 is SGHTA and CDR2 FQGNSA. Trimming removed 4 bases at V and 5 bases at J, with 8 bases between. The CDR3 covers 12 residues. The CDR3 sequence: CASSWGEETQYF. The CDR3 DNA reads TGTGCCAGCAGCTGGGGCGAGGAGACCCAGTACTTC.

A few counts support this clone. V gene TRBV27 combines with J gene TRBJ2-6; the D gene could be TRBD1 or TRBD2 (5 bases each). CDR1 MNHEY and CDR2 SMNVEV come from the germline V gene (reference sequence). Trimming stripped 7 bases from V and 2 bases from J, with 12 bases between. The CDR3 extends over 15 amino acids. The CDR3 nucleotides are TGTGCCAGCAACCCCCGGGGCACTGGGGCCAACGTCCTGACTTTC. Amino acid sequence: CASNPRGTGANVLTF.

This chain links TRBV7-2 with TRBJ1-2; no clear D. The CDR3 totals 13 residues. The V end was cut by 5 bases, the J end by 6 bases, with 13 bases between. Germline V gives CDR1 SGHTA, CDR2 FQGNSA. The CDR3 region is CASSLSSRDGYTF. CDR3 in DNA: TGTGCCAGCAGCCTCTCGAGCAGAGATGGCTACACCTTC.

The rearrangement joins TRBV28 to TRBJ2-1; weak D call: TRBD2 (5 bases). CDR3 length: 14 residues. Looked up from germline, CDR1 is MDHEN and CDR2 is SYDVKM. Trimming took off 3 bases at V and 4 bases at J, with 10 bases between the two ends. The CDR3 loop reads CASSFLGSYNEQFF. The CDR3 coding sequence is TGTGCCAGCAGTTTCTTGGGGAGTTACAATGAGCAGTTCTTC.

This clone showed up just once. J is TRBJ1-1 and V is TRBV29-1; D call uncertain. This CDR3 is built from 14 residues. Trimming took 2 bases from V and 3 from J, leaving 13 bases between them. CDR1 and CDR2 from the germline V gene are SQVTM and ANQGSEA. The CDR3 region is CSVEHEVVDTEAFF. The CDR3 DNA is TGCAGCGTTGAACACGAGGTCGTGGACACTGAAGCTTTCTTT.

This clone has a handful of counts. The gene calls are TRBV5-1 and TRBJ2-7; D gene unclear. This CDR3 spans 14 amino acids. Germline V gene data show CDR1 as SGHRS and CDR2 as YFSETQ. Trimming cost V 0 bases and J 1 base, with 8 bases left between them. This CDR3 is CASSLDVGSYEQYF. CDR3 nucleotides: TGCGCCAGCAGCTTGGATGTCGGTTCCTACGAGCAGTACTTC.

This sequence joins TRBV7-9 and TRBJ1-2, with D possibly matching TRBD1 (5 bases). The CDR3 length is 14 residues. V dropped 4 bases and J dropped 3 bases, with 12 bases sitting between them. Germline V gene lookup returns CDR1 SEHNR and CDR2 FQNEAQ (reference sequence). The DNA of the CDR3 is TGTGCCAGCAGCTCCTTGGACACCCACTATGGCTACACCTTC. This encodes CASSSLDTHYGYTF.

The CDR3 loop is CASSTVARALAKNIQYF. DNA for the CDR3: TGTGCCAGTAGTACGGTAGCCAGGGCGCTAGCCAAAAACATTCAGTACTTC. The rearrangement joins TRBV19 to TRBJ2-4, with D tentatively TRBD1 (5 bases). The CDR3 is 17 amino acids. Trimming took off 4 bases at V and 0 bases at J, with 16 bases between the two ends. Germline CDR1 and CDR2: LNHDA and SQIVND (reference sequence).

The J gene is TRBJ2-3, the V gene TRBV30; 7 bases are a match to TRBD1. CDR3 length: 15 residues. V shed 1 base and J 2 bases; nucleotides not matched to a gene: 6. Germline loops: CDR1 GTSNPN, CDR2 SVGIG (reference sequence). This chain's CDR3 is CAWSASGQFTDTQYF. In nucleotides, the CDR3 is TGTGCCTGGAGTGCTTCGGGACAGTTCACAGATACGCAGTATTTT. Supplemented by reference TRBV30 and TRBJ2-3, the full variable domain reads SQTIHQWPATLVQPVGSPLSLECTVEGTSNPNLYWYRQAAGRGLQLLFYSVGIGQISSEVPQNLSASRPQDRQFILSSKKLLLSDSGFYLCAWSASGQFTDTQYFGPGTRLTVL.

For the CDR3, the DNA is TGCAGCGTTGATGGGCTGTTGGGTACTGAAGCTTTCTTT. Its protein product is CSVDGLLGTEAFF. The V and J genes are TRBV29-1 and TRBJ1-1; unclear D gene. Trimming stripped 3 bases from V and 5 bases from J, with 13 bases between. The CDR3 contains 13 residues. The germline CDR1 and CDR2 sequences are SQVTM and ANQGSEA. Filled out from reference TRBV29-1 and TRBJ1-1, the complete variable domain reads SAVISQKPSRDICQRGTSLTIQCQVDSQVTMMFWYRQQPGQSLTLIATANQGSEATYESGFVIDKFPISRPNLTFSTLTVSNMSPEDSSIYLCSVDGLLGTEAFFGQGTRLTVV.